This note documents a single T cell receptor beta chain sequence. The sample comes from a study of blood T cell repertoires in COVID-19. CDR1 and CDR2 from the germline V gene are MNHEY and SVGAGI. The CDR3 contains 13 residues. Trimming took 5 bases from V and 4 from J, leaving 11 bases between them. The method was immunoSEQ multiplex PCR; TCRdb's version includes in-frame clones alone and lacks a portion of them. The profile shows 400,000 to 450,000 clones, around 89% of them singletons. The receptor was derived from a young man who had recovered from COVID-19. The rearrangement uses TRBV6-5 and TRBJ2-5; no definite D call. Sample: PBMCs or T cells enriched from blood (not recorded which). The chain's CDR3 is CASSTLRGETQYF. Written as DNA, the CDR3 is TGTGCCAGCAGTACCTTGAGAGGAGAGACCCAGTACTTC.